The clone carrying this TCR beta chain has a handful of counts. Its antigen is as yet unknown. The V end lost 4 bases, the J end lost 3 bases, and 13 bases lay between the germline ends. The CDR3 spans 14 residues. Per the germline V gene, CDR1 is SGHDT and CDR2 is YYEEEE. These data are taken from a study of long-term antiretroviral therapy in people with HIV. Survey-level resolution applied to immunoSEQ assay v3.0. Assay used: immunoSEQ multiplex PCR; TCRdb lists only in-frame clones, some missing. The sample shows about 31,000 clones, around 79% of them seen only once. Every one of the participants with HIV received treatment in the United States. Every specimen held between roughly 1-11 million cryopreserved PBMC. These were thawed and washed before DNA extraction. Study-wide results and caveats: Clones that had undergone expansion before ART dominated the repertoire at all time points.

This clonotype was sampled from a man younger than 35 with HIV. The gene calls are TRBV5-6 and TRBJ1-1, with a possible D match to TRBD1 (5 bases). The sample was unsorted PBMCs, taken 1.9 years after starting antiretroviral therapy. The CDR3: CASSRRGDYTEAFF. CDR3 in DNA: TGTGCCAGCAGCCGAAGGGGTGATTACACTGAAGCTTTCTTT.